This T cell receptor (beta chain) was captured in a study of cytomegalovirus exposure and HLA in healthy donors. Study-wide findings and caveats: Researchers reported from a later analysis that most CMV-associated TCR beta chains appeared HLA-restricted.

The study ran its PCR with 60 Vbeta and 13 Jbeta primers. Sequencing used immunoSEQ multiplex PCR; TCRdb keeps in-frame clones, though not all of them. The table records under 150,000 clones, 70% to 85% of them present only once. The V segment lost 1 base and the J segment 5 bases; nucleotides outside the gene matches: 10. CDR3 length: 18 amino acids. Per the germline V gene, CDR1 is SEHNR and CDR2 is FQNEAQ (reference sequence). Of note for this clone: The antigen is unknown.

Sequencing used PBMCs. This chain links TRBV7-9 with TRBJ2-3; 12 bases are a match to TRBD2. The source is a male donor in good health and CMV-seronegative. Here the CDR3 DNA reads TGTGCCAGCAGCTTAGGGACTAGCGGGATATCGGCGCGAGATACGCAGTATTTT. It codes for CASSLGTSGISARDTQYF. The whole variable domain, remainder taken from reference TRBV7-9 and TRBJ2-3, is DTGVSQNPRHKITKRGQNVTFRCDPISEHNRLYWYRQTLGQGPEFLTYFQNEAQLEKSRLLSDRFSAERPKGSFSTLEIQRTEQGDSAMYLCASSLGTSGISARDTQYFGPGTRLTVL.